The clone carrying this T cell receptor beta chain was detected a few times. Its antigen is undetermined. The data originate from a study of T cells in Graves' hyperthyroidism and ophthalmopathy. No progression to ophthalmopathy during 18 months of follow-up defined stable disease. Orbital computed tomography and thyroid ultrasound, together with serum TRAb and thyroxine and clinical symptoms, were used for diagnoses. Amplified TCR beta CDR3 regions derived from RNA transcripts. Carried out on the TCR CDR3, a first-round RT-PCR used the HTBI primer set. TCRdb re-analysed the multiplex PCR reads in MiXCR, keeping a single row per CDR3 protein. Here the sample spans around 340,000 distinct CDR3 sequences, roughly 18% being singletons. Study outcomes and limitations: Most thyroid clonotypes expanded above 0.001 appeared in blood too. Ophthalmopathy and stable hyperthyroidism were told apart by a 13 V-J model.

CDR3 size: 12 residues. Germline CDR1 reads LGHDT; CDR2 reads YNNKEL (reference sequence). V dropped 3 bases and J dropped 3 bases, with 2 bases sitting between them. Source material: blood. The sequence derives from a woman aged 45-60 years with Graves' hyperthyroidism. The gene calls are TRBV3-1 and TRBJ1-4; no reliable D call. CDR3 bases: TGTGCCAGCAGCCATTCTAATGAAAAACTGTTTTTT. This gives the protein CASSHSNEKLFF. Full variable domain (rest looked up from reference TRBV3-1 and TRBJ1-4): DTAVSQTPKYLVTQMGNDKSIKCEQNLGHDTMYWYKQDSKKFLKIMFSYNNKELIINETVPNRFSPKSPDKAHLNLHINSLELGDSAVYFCASSHSNEKLFFGSGTQLSVL.